Below are 17 T cell receptor beta chains sequenced from a single sample in a study of blood T cell repertoires in COVID-19. The repertoire was sequenced with immunoSEQ multiplex PCR; TCRdb's copy has only in-frame clones and lacks some. The sample yields about 400,000 clones, approximately 90% seen once. The sequencing input was PBMCs or T cells enriched from blood (not recorded which). The origin of the receptors is a woman aged 18-29 years with acute COVID-19.

V and J are TRBV28 and TRBJ2-1, with 9 positions matching TRBD2. Trimming removed 5 bases from V and 3 bases from J; junction bases left unmatched: 8. Per the germline V gene, CDR1 is MDHEN and CDR2 is SYDVKM. This CDR3 spans 16 amino acids. The DNA for the CDR3 is TGTGCCAGCAGTCCCGGGGCGGGAGGGGTCTACAATGAGCAGTTCTTC. This encodes CASSPGAGGVYNEQFF.

The chain recombines TRBV5-4 with TRBJ2-1, with 9 bases identical to TRBD1. The CDR3 has 15 amino acids. Germline V gene data show CDR1 as SGHNT and CDR2 as YYREEE (reference sequence). The V and J ends lost 5 bases and 7 bases, in that order; junction bases with no gene match: 10. DNA of the CDR3: TGTGCCAGCAGATGGGGGGGACAGGGTTTGAATGAGCAGTTCTTC. This gives the protein CASRWGGQGLNEQFF.

This chain joins TRBV6-5 and TRBJ1-6; D may be TRBD1 (5 bases). V shed 5 bases and J shed 8 bases, with 16 bases lying between them. Germline V gene sequence: CDR1 MNHEY, CDR2 SVGAGI. The CDR3 is 15 amino acids. The CDR3 is CASSRRGLDDSPLHF. CDR3 DNA: TGTGCCAGCAGTCGGCGGGGACTTGACGATTCACCCCTCCACTTT.

This chain links TRBV11-1 with TRBJ2-3, with D possibly being TRBD1 (6 bases). The CDR3 loop spans 14 amino acids. CDR1 and CDR2 from the germline V gene are SGHAT and FQDESV (reference sequence). V was cut by 6 bases and J by 8 bases, with 18 bases left in between. The DNA of the CDR3 is TGTGCCAGCAGACTCGAGTTACAGGGCGGTACGCAGTATTTT. Protein sequence: CASRLELQGGTQYF.

This chain joins TRBV10-3 and TRBJ1-1; 9 nucleotides line up with TRBD1. The V segment lost 11 bases and the J segment 2 bases; nucleotides outside the gene matches: 3. This CDR3 region has 12 residues. In germline, CDR1 is ENHRY, CDR2 SYGVKD. In nucleotides, the CDR3 is TGTGCCGCAACAGGGGGCAACACTGAAGCTTTCTTT. This gives the protein CAATGGNTEAFF.

The CDR3 DNA follows: TGTGCCAGCAGCTACTACAGGGAAGGGCACACTGAAGCTTTCTTT. Translation: CASSYYREGHTEAFF. This rearrangement joins TRBV7-9 to TRBJ1-1; weak D call: TRBD1 (6 bases). Germline V gene sequence: CDR1 SEHNR, CDR2 FQNEAQ (reference sequence). The CDR3 loop spans 15 amino acids. Trimming left V 4 bases short and J 3 bases short, with 15 bases between.

This clone appeared a few times. The chain has TRBV5-4 and TRBJ2-2; possibly TRBD2 for D (5 bases). Trimming shortened V by 4 bases and J by 5 bases, and 6 bases separated the two germline ends. This CDR3 is built from 12 residues. Germline-derived CDR1 and CDR2 are SGHNT and YYREEE (reference sequence). For the CDR3, the DNA is TGTGCCAGCAGCCCGGGGACCGGGGAGCTGTTTTTT. Protein: CASSPGTGELFF.

The table lists this clone with a few counts. The chain uses TRBV6-2 or TRBV6-3 and TRBJ2-2; 13 bases agree with TRBD2. After removal of 6 bases from V and 4 bases from J, the junction contained 2 bases not matched to a gene. Germline V gene data show CDR1 as MNHEY and CDR2 as SVGEGT. This CDR3 contains 15 residues. The CDR3 protein is CASSRLAGGTGELFF. CDR3 coding DNA: TGTGCCAGCAGCCGACTAGCGGGAGGCACCGGGGAGCTGTTTTTT.

V and J are TRBV12-3 or TRBV12-4 and TRBJ1-1; D unclear. The CDR3 length is 12 residues. V lost 1 base, J lost 7 bases, and 7 bases lay in between. The CDR3 DNA follows: TGTGCCAGCAGTTTAGTTGGGCGTGAAGCTTTCTTT. Translating gives CASSLVGREAFF.

This sequence joins TRBV28 and TRBJ1-1; no firm D call. This CDR3 is 15 amino acids long. The germline V gene encodes CDR1 MDHEN and CDR2 SYDVKM. Trimming removed 5 bases at V and 1 base at J, with 14 bases between. CDR3 DNA: TGTGCCAGCAGTCCTCAGACATCTTCGAACACTGAAGCTTTCTTT. It is translated as CASSPQTSSNTEAFF.

This clone was seen just once. The chain uses TRBV11-2 and TRBJ1-1; maybe TRBD1 (6 bases). Trimming pared 6 bases from V and 7 bases from J, leaving 9 bases between. Germline V CDR1 and CDR2: SGHAT, FQNNGV. The CDR3 extends over 11 amino acids. The CDR3: CASSGQLEAFF. In DNA, the CDR3 is TGTGCCAGCAGTGGACAGCTTGAAGCTTTCTTT.

The CDR3 DNA reads as TGTGCCAGCAGCTTAGCAGGGGCGGAGGGCTACACCTTC. This translates into CASSLAGAEGYTF. The V gene is TRBV7-3, the J gene TRBJ1-2; maybe TRBD1 (6 bases). Trimming left V 2 bases short and J 8 bases short, with 12 bases between. The CDR3 totals 13 residues. Germline CDR1 SGHTA, CDR2 FQGTGA. Full variable domain (missing parts from reference TRBV7-3 and TRBJ1-2): GAGVSQTPSNKVTEKGKYVELRCDPISGHTALYWYRQSLGQGPEFLIYFQGTGAADDSGLPNDRFFAVRPEGSVSTLKIQRTERGDSAVYLCASSLAGAEGYTFGSGTRLTVV.

J is TRBJ2-5 and V is TRBV10-3, with 11 bases that match TRBD2. Trimming removed 3 bases from V and 3 bases from J; junction bases left unmatched: 3. CDR1 and CDR2 from the germline V gene are ENHRY and SYGVKD. This CDR3 is built from 15 residues. CDR3 DNA sequence: TGTGCCATCAGTGACTTAGCGGGAGGGAAAGAGACCCAGTACTTC. Protein product: CAISDLAGGKETQYF.

The chain uses TRBV10-2 and TRBJ2-7; 12 bases are shared with TRBD2. The CDR3 loop spans 18 amino acids. V was clipped by 2 bases and J by 2 bases; unmatched bases: 10. Germline V lookup: CDR1 WSHSY, CDR2 SAAADI. CDR3 coding DNA: TGCGCCAGCAGTGAGGTAGGTGGAGGACTAGCGGGAACCTACGAGCAGTACTTC. Translation: CASSEVGGGLAGTYEQYF.

The chain has TRBV3-1 (or the pseudogene TRBV3-2) and TRBJ1-1, with 9 bases that match TRBD1. Germline assignment: CDR1 LGHDT and CDR2 YNNKEL (reference sequence). The V segment lost 4 bases and the J segment 1 base; nucleotides outside the gene matches: 4. The CDR3 totals 15 residues. This CDR3 is CASSRGQGSNTEAFF. In nucleotides, the CDR3 is TGTGCCAGCAGCCGCGGACAGGGGTCGAACACTGAAGCTTTCTTT.

The V call is TRBV6-5, the J call TRBJ1-5; a weak D match, TRBD1 (5 bases). In germline, CDR1 is MNHEY, CDR2 SVGAGI. The CDR3 is 15 amino acids. Trimming shortened V by 6 bases and J by 0 bases, and 12 bases separated the two germline ends. CDR3 sequence (DNA): TGTGCCAGCAGCCCCACGCAGGGTAGCAATCAGCCCCAGCATTTT. Translated: CASSPTQGSNQPQHF.

The chain recombines TRBV12-5 with TRBJ1-5, with TRBD1 as a possible D gene (5 bases). CDR3 length: 15 amino acids. Trimming shortened V by 1 base and J by 0 bases, and 7 bases separated the two germline ends. Germline CDR1 reads LGHNT; CDR2 reads FRNRAP. This CDR3 reads CASGLADSSNQPQHF. In nucleotides, the CDR3 is TGTGCTAGTGGTTTGGCCGACAGTAGCAATCAGCCCCAGCATTTT.